Below, 25 T cell receptor beta chains from the same sample are listed, as sequenced in a study of cytomegalovirus exposure and HLA in healthy donors. In the PCR, 60 Vbeta and 13 Jbeta primers were used. Sequencing was performed with immunoSEQ multiplex PCR; in TCRdb, only in-frame clones are kept and a portion is missing. Of about 130,000 clones in the sample, just under 85% were seen once. The material sequenced was PBMCs. The receptor set was obtained from a boy between 2 and 10 years old in good health and CMV-seronegative.

This clone was seen a handful of times. This sequence joins TRBV19 and TRBJ1-5; D is undetermined. The CDR3 spans 16 residues. V was trimmed by 2 bases and J by 1 base, leaving 12 bases between them. The germline V gene has CDR1 LNHDA and CDR2 SQIVND (reference sequence). CDR3 loop: CASSIYLMASNQPQHF. CDR3 nucleotides: TGTGCCAGTAGTATATATCTCATGGCCAGCAATCAGCCCCAGCATTTT.

The gene calls are TRBV11-1 and TRBJ1-2; a weak D match, TRBD1 (6 bases). The CDR3 is 17 residues long. With 5 bases removed from V and 3 bases from J, the gap between germline ends came to 22 bases. Germline V gene data show CDR1 as SGHAT and CDR2 as FQDESV (reference sequence). The CDR3, as DNA: TGTGCCAGCAGCCACGGGGGGGGCGTCGCCCTTGACTATGGCTACACCTTC. It encodes CASSHGGGVALDYGYTF.

V usage is TRBV19 and J usage is TRBJ1-4, with TRBD1 matching 9 bases. V dropped 6 bases and J dropped 10; count of bases not matched to a gene: 9. The germline gives CDR1 LNHDA, CDR2 SQIVND (reference sequence). The CDR3 runs 14 residues. The CDR3 protein is CASSRDREDRKLFF. The CDR3 DNA reads as TGTGCCAGTAGCAGGGACAGGGAGGATAGAAAACTGTTTTTT.

The chain links TRBV5-8 to TRBJ2-1; maybe TRBD2 (5 bases). Per the germline V gene, CDR1 is SGHTS and CDR2 is YDEGEE. The CDR3 length is 13 residues. Trimming shortened V by 4 bases and J by 5 bases, and 10 bases separated the two germline ends. This CDR3 is CASSEGVNNEQFF. CDR3 in DNA: TGTGCCAGCAGCGAGGGTGTCAACAATGAGCAGTTCTTC.

The rearrangement uses TRBV11-2 and TRBJ2-7, with D possibly TRBD2 on 6 matching bases. Germline-derived CDR1 and CDR2 are SGHAT and FQNNGV. The CDR3 consists of 14 residues. Trimming cost V 1 base and J 3 bases, with 10 bases left between them. CDR3 DNA: TGTGCCAGCAGCTTAGTGGAGGGCTACTACGAGCAGTACGTC. It is translated as CASSLVEGYYEQYV.

This clone has a single count. The gene calls are TRBV5-1 and TRBJ2-5; 7 nucleotides match TRBD1. Per the germline V gene, CDR1 is SGHRS and CDR2 is YFSETQ. The CDR3 contains 15 residues. V lost 5 bases, J lost 2 bases, and 9 bases stayed unmatched. The CDR3 protein is CASRRTGPSQETQYF. The CDR3 DNA reads as TGCGCCAGCAGAAGGACAGGACCAAGTCAAGAGACCCAGTACTTC.

This clone was recorded once. The chain employs TRBV9 and TRBJ2-7; 7 nucleotides agree with TRBD1. The CDR3 is 15 amino acids. The ends lost 0 bases at V and 0 bases at J; junction bases unmatched: 3. Germline V gene data show CDR1 as SGDLS and CDR2 as YYNGEE. CDR3 sequence: CASSVDGDSSYEQYF. CDR3 DNA sequence: TGTGCCAGCAGCGTAGACGGGGACAGCTCCTACGAGCAGTACTTC.

This chain uses TRBV27 with TRBJ2-1; possible D gene TRBD1, 6 bases. The germline CDR1 and CDR2 sequences are MNHEY and SMNVEV (reference sequence). The CDR3 is made up of 14 amino acids. The V gene lost 6 bases and the J gene lost 4 bases, with 13 bases spanning the gap. The DNA of the CDR3 is TGTGCCAGCAGGCCAGGGGAAATATACAATGAGCAGTTCTTC. Its translation is CASRPGEIYNEQFF.

Here the CDR3 reads CASSRGTGTYEQYF. CDR3 DNA sequence: TGTGCCAGCAGCCGGGGGACAGGAACTTACGAGCAGTACTTC. J is TRBJ2-7 and V is TRBV9; 8 bases are a match to TRBD1. CDR1 and CDR2 (germline): SGDLS, YYNGEE. The CDR3 extends over 14 amino acids. Trimming removed 4 bases from V and 4 bases from J; junction bases left unmatched: 7.

V is TRBV20-1 and J is TRBJ1-1, with D tentatively TRBD1 (5 bases). Trimming took off 3 bases at V and 7 bases at J, with 9 bases between the two ends. CDR1 is DFQATT, CDR2 SNEGSKA, per germline (reference sequence). The CDR3 totals 11 residues. The CDR3 sequence is CSARGLGEAFF. In DNA, the CDR3 is TGCAGTGCTAGGGGGCTAGGTGAAGCTTTCTTT.

The chain is built from TRBV9 and TRBJ1-5; D not resolved. The CDR3 covers 12 residues. Deletions cut 0 bases from V and 6 bases from J, with 4 bases between. Germline V gene data show CDR1 as SGDLS and CDR2 as YYNGEE. CDR3 coding DNA: TGTGCCAGCAGCGTAGTACTTCAGCCCCAGCATTTT. Protein product: CASSVVLQPQHF.

The chain uses TRBV7-2 and TRBJ2-5; possible D gene TRBD2, 5 bases. Germline V gene lookup returns CDR1 SGHTA and CDR2 FQGNSA. The CDR3 has 11 residues. The V end lost 8 bases, the J end lost 5 bases, and 9 bases lay between the germline ends. The CDR3 loop reads CASAPGETQYF. The CDR3 nucleotides read TGTGCCAGCGCCCCGGGGGAGACCCAGTACTTC.

A word on this clone: At one boundary the junction diverges from the germline segment, which might be a read error. V is TRBV7-7 and J is TRBJ1-3, with 7 bases identical to TRBD1. This CDR3 spans 11 amino acids. Germline values: CDR1 SSHAT, CDR2 FNYEAQ (reference sequence). The CDR3 reads CASSSGGTIYF. The CDR3 DNA sequence: TGTGCTAGCAGCTCAGGGGGCACCATATATTTT.

This chain's CDR3 is CASSPASREQFF. The CDR3 DNA reads TGTGCCAGCAGCCCTGCTAGCAGGGAGCAGTTCTTC. V is TRBV11-3 and J is TRBJ2-1, with TRBD2 as a possible D gene (5 bases). CDR3 length: 12 amino acids. The germline gives CDR1 SGHNT, CDR2 YENEEA. V was shortened by 5 bases and J by 10 bases, with 12 bases between the two germline ends.

The chain combines TRBV7-3 with TRBJ2-5; 7 bases match TRBD1. The V gene's germline CDR1 is SGHTA and CDR2 FQGTGA. V trimming: 4 bases; J trimming: 5 bases; junction bases outside the gene matches: 13. The CDR3 runs 16 residues. CDR3 bases: TGTGCCAGCAGCTCCTCACAGGGGTACTCCCTGGAGACCCAGTACTTC. Protein product: CASSSSQGYSLETQYF.

V and J are TRBV10-3 and TRBJ1-6, with D hard to call. Trimming pared 6 bases from V and 8 bases from J, leaving 14 bases between. The CDR3 is 14 residues long. Germline V gene sequence: CDR1 ENHRY, CDR2 SYGVKD. The CDR3 bases are TGTGCCATCAGCGATGTAGGAGGTGATTCACCCCTCCACTTT. This codes for CAISDVGGDSPLHF.

The V and J genes are TRBV14 and TRBJ2-7; 7 bases match TRBD2. Germline assignment: CDR1 SGHDN and CDR2 FVKESK. V dropped 5 bases and J dropped 5; count of bases not matched to a gene: 18. This CDR3 is 17 amino acids long. The CDR3 region is CASSSLTFQRGLHEQYF. The DNA for the CDR3 is TGTGCCAGCAGCTCCCTGACTTTCCAGCGGGGATTACACGAGCAGTACTTC.

V is TRBV19 and J is TRBJ1-1; D is possibly TRBD1 (6 bases). V lost 3 bases and J 4 bases, leaving 12 bases between the germline ends. Germline CDR1 is LNHDA and CDR2 is SQIVND (reference sequence). The CDR3 is made up of 14 amino acids. The CDR3 DNA follows: TGTGCCAGTAGTATGACAGGACGTGCCACTGAAGCTTTCTTT. The encoded protein is CASSMTGRATEAFF. Full variable domain (rest looked up from reference TRBV19 and TRBJ1-1): DGGITQSPKYLFRKEGQNVTLSCEQNLNHDAMYWYRQDPGQGLRLIYYSQIVNDFQKGDIAEGYSVSREKKESFPLTVTSAQKNPTAFYLCASSMTGRATEAFFGQGTRLTVV.

V is TRBV19 and J is TRBJ1-1; D may be TRBD1 (5 bases). Germline loops: CDR1 LNHDA, CDR2 SQIVND (reference sequence). The CDR3 spans 14 residues. Trimming left V 3 bases short and J 3 bases short, with 11 bases between. In nucleotides, the CDR3 is TGTGCCAGTAGTATCTTCCTAGGGGACACTGAAGCTTTCTTT. This sequence encodes CASSIFLGDTEAFF.

DNA of the CDR3: TGTGCCAGCAGTGAGGCTCCTGGAGCTAGCAATCAGCCCCAGCATTTT. It specifies CASSEAPGASNQPQHF. V is TRBV6-1 and J is TRBJ1-5; D ambiguous. Germline V lookup: CDR1 MNHNS, CDR2 SASEGT. The length of the CDR3 is 16 residues. With 3 bases removed from V and 0 bases from J, the gap between germline ends came to 12 bases.

The chain has TRBV27 and TRBJ2-6; D gene unclear. The V and J ends lost 3 bases and 7 bases respectively, with 7 bases between them. CDR3 size: 13 residues. Looked up from germline, CDR1 is MNHEY and CDR2 is SMNVEV (reference sequence). This CDR3 is CASSLSLANVLTF. CDR3 in DNA: TGTGCCAGCAGTTTGAGTTTAGCCAACGTCCTGACTTTC.

This rearrangement joins TRBV10-3 to TRBJ1-2; possibly TRBD1 for D (6 bases). From germline, CDR1 is ENHRY and CDR2 SYGVKD. V gave up 10 bases and J gave up 1 base, with 16 bases separating them. The CDR3 has 14 amino acids. DNA for the CDR3: TGTGCCACCGCGGACAGTTACAGTAACTATGGCTACACCTTC. Amino acid sequence: CATADSYSNYGYTF.

V usage is TRBV30 and J usage is TRBJ2-5; D might be TRBD1 (6 bases). The end of the DNA aligns better with TRBJ2-7, so the J call may be wrong. This CDR3 contains 13 residues. Germline V gives CDR1 GTSNPN, CDR2 SVGIG (reference sequence). The CDR3 DNA sequence: TGTGCCTGGACTACATTAACAGGGTACGAGCAGTACTTC. Translating gives CAWTTLTGYEQYF.

CDR3 sequence (DNA): TGTGCCAGCAGCCCCGTTAGCGGGAGCTCCTACAATGAGCAGTTCTTC. Amino acid sequence: CASSPVSGSSYNEQFF. The chain uses TRBV7-3 and TRBJ2-1; the match to TRBD2 covers 9 bases. The germline V gene encodes CDR1 SGHTA and CDR2 FQGTGA. J gave up 0 bases and V 5 bases, and 5 bases lay outside the gene matches. The CDR3 spans 16 residues.

V gene TRBV29-1 combines with J gene TRBJ1-2; 9 nucleotides agree with TRBD1. The CDR3 runs to 14 residues. The V segment lost 3 bases and the J segment 6 bases; nucleotides outside the gene matches: 8. From germline, CDR1 is SQVTM and CDR2 ANQGSEA. The CDR3 is CSVDWGQGFDGYTF. CDR3 coding DNA: TGCAGCGTTGATTGGGGACAGGGATTTGATGGCTACACCTTC.